This entry describes one TCR beta chain. The data are from a study of blood T cell repertoires in COVID-19. Study as a whole: The United States, Italy and Spain supplied acute and convalescent COVID-19 samples.

In the authors' methods: Estimation of nucleated cell counts relied on the amplification of reference gene primers. TCRdb's table, derived via immunoSEQ multiplex PCR, lists solely in-frame clones and lacks some. V and J calls and clone size are copied from that table; D and trimming were computed from the DNA. The data contain 67,000 or so clones, around 85% of them singletons. The germline CDR1 and CDR2 sequences are ENHRY and SYGVKD. Trimming pared 2 bases from V and 7 bases from J, leaving 15 bases between. The CDR3 covers 15 residues. Specimen: peripheral blood. This TCR came from a man between 65 and 80 years old with acute or convalescent COVID-19. V gene TRBV10-3 combines with J gene TRBJ2-1, with TRBD2 as a possible D gene (5 bases). CDR3 protein: CAISEDSLSGNEQFF. CDR3 DNA: TGTGCCATCAGTGAGGACTCCCTGTCGGGGAATGAGCAGTTCTTC.